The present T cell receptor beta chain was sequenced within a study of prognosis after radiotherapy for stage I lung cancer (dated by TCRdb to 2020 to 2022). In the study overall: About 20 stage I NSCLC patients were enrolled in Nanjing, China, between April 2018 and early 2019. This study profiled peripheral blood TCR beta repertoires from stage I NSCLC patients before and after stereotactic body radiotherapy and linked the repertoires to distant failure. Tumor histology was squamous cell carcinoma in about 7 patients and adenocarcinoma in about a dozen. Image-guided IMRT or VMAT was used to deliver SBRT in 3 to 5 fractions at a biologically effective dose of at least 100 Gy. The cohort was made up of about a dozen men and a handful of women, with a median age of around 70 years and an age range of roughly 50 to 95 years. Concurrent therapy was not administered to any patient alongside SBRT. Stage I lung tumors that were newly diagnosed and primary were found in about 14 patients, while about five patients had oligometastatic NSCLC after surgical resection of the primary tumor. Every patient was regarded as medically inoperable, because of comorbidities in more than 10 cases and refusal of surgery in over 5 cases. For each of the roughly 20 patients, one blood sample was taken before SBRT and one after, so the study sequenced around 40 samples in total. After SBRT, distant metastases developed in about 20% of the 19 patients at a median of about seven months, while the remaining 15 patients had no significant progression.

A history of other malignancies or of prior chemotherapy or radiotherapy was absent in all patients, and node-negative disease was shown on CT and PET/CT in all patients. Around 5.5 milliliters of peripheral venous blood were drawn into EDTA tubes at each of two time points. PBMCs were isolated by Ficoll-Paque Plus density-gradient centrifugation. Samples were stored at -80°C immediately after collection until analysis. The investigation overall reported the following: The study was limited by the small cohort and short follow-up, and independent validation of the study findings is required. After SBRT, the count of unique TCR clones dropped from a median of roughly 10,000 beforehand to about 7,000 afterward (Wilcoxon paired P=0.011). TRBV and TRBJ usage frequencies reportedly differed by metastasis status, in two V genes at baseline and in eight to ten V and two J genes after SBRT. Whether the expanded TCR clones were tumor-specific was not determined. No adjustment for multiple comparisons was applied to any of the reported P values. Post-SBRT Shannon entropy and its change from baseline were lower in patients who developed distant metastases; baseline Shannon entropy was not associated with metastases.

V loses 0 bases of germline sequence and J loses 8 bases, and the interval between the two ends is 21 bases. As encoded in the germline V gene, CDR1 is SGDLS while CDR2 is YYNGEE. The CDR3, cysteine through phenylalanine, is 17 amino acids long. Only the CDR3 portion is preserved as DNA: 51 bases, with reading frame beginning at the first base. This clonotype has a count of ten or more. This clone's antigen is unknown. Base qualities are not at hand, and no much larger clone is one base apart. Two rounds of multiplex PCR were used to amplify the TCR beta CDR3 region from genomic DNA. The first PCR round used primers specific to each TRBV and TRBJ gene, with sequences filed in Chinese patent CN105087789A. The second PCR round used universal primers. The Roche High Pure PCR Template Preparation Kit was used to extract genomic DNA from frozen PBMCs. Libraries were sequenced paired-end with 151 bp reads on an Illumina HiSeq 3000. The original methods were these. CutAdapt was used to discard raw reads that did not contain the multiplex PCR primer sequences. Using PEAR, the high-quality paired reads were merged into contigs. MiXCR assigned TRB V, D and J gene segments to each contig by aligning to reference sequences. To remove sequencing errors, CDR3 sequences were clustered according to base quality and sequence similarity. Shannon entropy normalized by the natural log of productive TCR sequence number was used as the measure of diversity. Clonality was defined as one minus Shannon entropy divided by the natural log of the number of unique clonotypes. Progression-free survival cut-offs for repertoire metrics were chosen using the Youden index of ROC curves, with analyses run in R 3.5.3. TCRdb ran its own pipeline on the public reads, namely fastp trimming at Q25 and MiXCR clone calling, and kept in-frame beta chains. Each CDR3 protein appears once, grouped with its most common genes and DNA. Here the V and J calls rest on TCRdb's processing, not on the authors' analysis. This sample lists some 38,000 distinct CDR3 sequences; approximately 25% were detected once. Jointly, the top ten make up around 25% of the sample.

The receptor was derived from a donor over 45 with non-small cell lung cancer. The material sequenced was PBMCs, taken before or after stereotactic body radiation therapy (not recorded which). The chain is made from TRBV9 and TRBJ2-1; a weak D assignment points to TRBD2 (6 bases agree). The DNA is TGTGCCAGCAGCGTAGACCCCGTGGGACTGGTCTTGGATGAGCAGTTCTTC. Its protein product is CASSVDPVGLVLDEQFF.